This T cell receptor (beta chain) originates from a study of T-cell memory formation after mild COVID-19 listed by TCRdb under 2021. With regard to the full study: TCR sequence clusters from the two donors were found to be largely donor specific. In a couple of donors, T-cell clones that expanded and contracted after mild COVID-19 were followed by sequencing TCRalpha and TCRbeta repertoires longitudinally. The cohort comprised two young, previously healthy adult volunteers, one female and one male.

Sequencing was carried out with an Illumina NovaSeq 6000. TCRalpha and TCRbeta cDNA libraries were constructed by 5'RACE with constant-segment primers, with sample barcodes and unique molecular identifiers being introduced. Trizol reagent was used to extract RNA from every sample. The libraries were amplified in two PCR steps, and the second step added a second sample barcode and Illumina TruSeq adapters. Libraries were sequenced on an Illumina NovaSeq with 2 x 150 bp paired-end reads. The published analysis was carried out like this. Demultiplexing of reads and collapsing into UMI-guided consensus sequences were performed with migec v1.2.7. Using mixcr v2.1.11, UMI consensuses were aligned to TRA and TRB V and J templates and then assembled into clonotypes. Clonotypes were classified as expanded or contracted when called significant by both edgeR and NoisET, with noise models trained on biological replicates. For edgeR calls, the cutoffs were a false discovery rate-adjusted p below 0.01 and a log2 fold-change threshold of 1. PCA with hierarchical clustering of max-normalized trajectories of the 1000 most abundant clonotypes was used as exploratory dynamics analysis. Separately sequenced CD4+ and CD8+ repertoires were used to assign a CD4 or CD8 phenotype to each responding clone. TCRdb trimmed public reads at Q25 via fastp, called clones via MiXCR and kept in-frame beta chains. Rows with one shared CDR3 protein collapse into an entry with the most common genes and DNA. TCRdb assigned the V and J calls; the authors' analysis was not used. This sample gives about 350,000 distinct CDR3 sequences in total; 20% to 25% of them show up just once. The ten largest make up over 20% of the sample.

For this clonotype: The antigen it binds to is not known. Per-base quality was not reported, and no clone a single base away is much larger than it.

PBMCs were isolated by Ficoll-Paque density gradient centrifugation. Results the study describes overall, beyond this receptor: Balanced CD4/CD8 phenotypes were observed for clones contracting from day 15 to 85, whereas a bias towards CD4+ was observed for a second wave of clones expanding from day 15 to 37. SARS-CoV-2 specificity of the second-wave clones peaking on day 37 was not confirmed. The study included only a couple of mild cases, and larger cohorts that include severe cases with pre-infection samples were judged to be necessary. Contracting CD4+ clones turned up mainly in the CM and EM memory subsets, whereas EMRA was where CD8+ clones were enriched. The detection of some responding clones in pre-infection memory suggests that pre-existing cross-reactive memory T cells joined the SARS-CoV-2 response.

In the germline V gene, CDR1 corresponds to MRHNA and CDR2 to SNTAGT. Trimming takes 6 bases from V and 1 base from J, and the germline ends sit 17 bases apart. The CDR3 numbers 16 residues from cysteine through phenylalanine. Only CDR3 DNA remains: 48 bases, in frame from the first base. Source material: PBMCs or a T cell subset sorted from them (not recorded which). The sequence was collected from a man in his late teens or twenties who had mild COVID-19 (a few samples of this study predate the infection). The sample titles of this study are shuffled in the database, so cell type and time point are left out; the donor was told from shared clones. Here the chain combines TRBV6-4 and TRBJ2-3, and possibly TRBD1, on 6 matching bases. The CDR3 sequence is CASSPLSRGGTDTQYF. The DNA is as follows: TGTGCCAGCAGCCCTCTCTCCAGGGGCGGCACAGATACGCAGTATTTT.